The T cell receptor beta chain under discussion was sequenced for a study of cytomegalovirus exposure and HLA in healthy donors. General study points: Many donors shared some public TCRs, even though most TCR sequences were rare.

This CDR3 is 15 amino acids long. Trimming removed 4 bases from V and 9 bases from J, with 19 bases in between. CDR1 and CDR2 (germline): MNHNY, SVGAGI (reference sequence). Note on this clone: As yet, its antigen is unknown.

PCR amplification relied on 60 Vbeta primers (plus 13 Jbeta primers). The protocol was immunoSEQ multiplex PCR, while the TCRdb copy is restricted to in-frame clones and leaves out a portion. The sample includes around 150,000 clones, approximately 76% of them seen just once. V gene TRBV6-6 combines with J gene TRBJ2-1, with D possibly TRBD1 on 7 matching bases. The sequencing input was PBMCs. The TCR sequence derives from a man aged 60 to 69 in good health and CMV-seronegative. CDR3 in DNA: TGTGCCAGCAGTTCTGGGGGGACAGTAAGTGGTGAGCAGTTCTTC. It yields the protein CASSSGGTVSGEQFF.